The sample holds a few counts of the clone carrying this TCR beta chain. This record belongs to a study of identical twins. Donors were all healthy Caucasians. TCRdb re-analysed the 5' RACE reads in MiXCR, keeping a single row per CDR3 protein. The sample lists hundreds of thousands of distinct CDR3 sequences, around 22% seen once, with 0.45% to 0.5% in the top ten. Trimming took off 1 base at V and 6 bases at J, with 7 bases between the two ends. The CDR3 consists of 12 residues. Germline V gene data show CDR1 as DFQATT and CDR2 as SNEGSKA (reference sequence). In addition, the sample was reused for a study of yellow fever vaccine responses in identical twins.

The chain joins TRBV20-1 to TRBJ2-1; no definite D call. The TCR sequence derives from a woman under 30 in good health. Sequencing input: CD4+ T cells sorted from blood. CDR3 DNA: TGCAGTGCTAGAGGGGGAAGCAATGAGCAGTTCTTC. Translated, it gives CSARGGSNEQFF.